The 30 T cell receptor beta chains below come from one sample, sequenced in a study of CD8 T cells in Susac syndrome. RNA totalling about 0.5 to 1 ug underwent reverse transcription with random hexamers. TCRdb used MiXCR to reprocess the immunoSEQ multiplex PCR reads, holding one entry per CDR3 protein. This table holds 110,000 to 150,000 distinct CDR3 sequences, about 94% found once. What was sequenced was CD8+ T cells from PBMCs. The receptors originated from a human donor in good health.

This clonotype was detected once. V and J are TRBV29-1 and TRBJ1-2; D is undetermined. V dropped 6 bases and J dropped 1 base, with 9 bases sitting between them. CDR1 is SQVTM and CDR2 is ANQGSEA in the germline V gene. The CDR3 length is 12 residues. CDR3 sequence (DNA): TGCAGCGTCCGCGAAAGTAACTATGGCTACACCTTC. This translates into CSVRESNYGYTF.

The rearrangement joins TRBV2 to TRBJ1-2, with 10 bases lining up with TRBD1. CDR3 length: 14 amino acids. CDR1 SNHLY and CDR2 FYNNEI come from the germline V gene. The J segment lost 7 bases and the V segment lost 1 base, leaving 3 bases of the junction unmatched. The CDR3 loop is CASSEGTGGGGYTF. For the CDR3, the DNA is TGTGCCAGCAGTGAAGGGACAGGGGGTGGTGGCTACACCTTC.

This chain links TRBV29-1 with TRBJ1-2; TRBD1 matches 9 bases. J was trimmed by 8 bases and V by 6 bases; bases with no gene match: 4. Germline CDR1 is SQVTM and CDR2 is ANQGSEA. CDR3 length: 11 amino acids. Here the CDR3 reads CSVRDRAGYTF. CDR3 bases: TGCAGCGTCCGGGACAGGGCCGGCTACACCTTC.

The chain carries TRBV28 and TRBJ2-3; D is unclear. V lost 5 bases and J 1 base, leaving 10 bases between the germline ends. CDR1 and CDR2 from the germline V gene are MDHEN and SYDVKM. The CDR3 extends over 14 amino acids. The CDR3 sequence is CASSPDVGTDTQYF. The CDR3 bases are TGTGCCAGCAGTCCCGACGTGGGCACAGATACGCAGTATTTT.

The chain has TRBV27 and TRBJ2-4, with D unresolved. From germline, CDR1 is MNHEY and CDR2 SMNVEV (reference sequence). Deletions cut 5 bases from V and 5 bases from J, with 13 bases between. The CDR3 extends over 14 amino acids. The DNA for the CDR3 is TGTGCCAGCAGTCTGTCCGGATATGAAAACATTCAGTACTTC. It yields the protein CASSLSGYENIQYF.

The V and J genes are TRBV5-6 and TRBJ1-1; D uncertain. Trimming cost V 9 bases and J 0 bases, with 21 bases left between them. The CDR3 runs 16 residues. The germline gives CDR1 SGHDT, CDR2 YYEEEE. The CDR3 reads CATRRAAADLNTEAFF. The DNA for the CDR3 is TGTGCCACCCGACGGGCGGCCGCGGACCTGAACACTGAAGCTTTCTTT.

The CDR3 DNA reads as TGTGCCAGCAGGGTCCTACCCATCCCTCAAGAGACCCAGTACTTC. It encodes CASRVLPIPQETQYF. The V call is TRBV2, the J call TRBJ2-5; D gene unclear. Trimming cost V 6 bases and J 2 bases, with 16 bases left between them. Germline V gives CDR1 SNHLY, CDR2 FYNNEI. CDR3 length: 15 amino acids.

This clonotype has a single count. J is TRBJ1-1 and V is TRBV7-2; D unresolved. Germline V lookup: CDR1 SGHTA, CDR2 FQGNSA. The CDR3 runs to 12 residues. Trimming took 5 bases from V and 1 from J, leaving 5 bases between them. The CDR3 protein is CASSTANTEAFF. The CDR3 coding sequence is TGTGCCAGCAGCACCGCGAACACTGAAGCTTTCTTT. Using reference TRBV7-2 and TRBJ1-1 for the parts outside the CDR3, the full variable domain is GAGVSQSPSNKVTEKGKDVELRCDPISGHTALYWYRQSLGQGLEFLIYFQGNSAPDKSGLPSDRFSAERTGGSVSTLTIQRTQQEDSAVYLCASSTANTEAFFGQGTRLTVV.

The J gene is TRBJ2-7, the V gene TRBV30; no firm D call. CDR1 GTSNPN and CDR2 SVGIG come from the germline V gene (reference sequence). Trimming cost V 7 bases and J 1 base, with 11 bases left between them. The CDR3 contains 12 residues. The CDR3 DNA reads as TGTGCCTCCACCGACCTTTCCTACGAGCAGTACTTC. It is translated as CASTDLSYEQYF.

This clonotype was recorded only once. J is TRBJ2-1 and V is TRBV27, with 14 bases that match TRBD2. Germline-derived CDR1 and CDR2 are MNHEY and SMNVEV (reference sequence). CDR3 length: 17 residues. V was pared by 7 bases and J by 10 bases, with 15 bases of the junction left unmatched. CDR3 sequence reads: CASTRDRGLAGVREQFF. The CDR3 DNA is TGTGCCAGCACCCGGGACAGGGGACTAGCGGGAGTGCGGGAGCAGTTCTTC.

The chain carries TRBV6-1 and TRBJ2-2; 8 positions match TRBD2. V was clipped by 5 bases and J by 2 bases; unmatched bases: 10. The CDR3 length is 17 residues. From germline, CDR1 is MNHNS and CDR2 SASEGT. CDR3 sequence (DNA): TGTGCCAGCAGTCCCAGCCCGGCGGGAGGAAACACCGGGGAGCTGTTTTTT. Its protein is CASSPSPAGGNTGELFF.

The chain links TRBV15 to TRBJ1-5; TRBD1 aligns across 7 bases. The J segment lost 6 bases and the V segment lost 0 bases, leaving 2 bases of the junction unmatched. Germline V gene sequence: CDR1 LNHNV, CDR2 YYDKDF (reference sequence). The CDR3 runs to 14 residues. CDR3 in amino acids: CATSREAGGQPQHF. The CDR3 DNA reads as TGTGCCACCAGCAGAGAGGCAGGGGGTCAGCCCCAGCATTTT.

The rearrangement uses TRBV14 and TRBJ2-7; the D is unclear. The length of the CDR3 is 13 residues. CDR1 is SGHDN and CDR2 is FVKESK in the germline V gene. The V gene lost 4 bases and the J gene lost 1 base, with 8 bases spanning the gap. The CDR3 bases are TGTGCCAGCAGCCGACCGGGTTCCTACGAGCAGTACTTC. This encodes CASSRPGSYEQYF.

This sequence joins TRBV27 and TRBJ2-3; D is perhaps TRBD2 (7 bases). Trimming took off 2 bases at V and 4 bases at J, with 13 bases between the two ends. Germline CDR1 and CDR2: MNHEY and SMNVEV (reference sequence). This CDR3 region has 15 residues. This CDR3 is CASSLGGGRADTQYF. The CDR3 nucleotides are TGTGCCAGCAGTTTAGGGGGCGGGAGAGCAGATACGCAGTATTTT.

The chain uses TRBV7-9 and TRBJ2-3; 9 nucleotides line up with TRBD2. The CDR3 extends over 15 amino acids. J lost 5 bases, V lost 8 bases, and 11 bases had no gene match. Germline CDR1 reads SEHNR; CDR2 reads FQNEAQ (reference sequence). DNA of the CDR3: TGTGCCAGCCGGCCGCCGGGACTAGCAGAAGATACGCAGTATTTT. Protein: CASRPPGLAEDTQYF.

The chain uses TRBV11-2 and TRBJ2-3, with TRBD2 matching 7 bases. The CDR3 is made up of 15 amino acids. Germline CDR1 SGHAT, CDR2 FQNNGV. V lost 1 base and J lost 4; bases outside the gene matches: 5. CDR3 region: CASSLGREYADTQYF. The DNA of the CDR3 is TGTGCCAGCAGCTTAGGGCGGGAGTACGCAGATACGCAGTATTTT.

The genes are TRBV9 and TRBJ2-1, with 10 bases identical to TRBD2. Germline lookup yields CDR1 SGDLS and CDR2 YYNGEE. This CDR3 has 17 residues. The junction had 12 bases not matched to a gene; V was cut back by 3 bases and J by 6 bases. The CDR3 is CASSGSRVVAGGNEQFF. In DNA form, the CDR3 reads TGTGCCAGCAGCGGGTCCCGGGTGGTAGCGGGGGGCAATGAGCAGTTCTTC.

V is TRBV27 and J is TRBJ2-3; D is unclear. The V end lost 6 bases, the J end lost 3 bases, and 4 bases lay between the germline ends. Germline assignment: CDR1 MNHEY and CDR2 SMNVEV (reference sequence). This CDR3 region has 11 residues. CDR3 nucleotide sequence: TGTGCCAGCAGGGTTACAGATACGCAGTATTTT. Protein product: CASRVTDTQYF.

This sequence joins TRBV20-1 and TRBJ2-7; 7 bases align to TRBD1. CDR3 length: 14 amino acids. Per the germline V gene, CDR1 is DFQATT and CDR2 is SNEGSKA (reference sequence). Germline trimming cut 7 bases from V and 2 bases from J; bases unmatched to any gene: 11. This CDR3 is CSVRPETGPYEQYF. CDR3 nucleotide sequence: TGCAGTGTCCGCCCCGAGACAGGGCCCTACGAGCAGTACTTC.

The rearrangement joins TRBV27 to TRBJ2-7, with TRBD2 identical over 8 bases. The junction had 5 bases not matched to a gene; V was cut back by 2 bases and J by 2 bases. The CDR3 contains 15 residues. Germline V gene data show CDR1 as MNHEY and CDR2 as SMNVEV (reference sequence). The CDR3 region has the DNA TGTGCCAGCAGTTTAGACCCGGGAGGGACCTACGAGCAGTACTTC. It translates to CASSLDPGGTYEQYF.

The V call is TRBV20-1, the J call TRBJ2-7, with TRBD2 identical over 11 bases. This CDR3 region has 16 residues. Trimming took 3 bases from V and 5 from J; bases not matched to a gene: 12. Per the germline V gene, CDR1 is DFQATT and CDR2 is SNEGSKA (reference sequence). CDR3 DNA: TGCAGTGCTAGGGAGGTCCTTAGCGGGAGGGCCCACGAGCAGTACTTC. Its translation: CSAREVLSGRAHEQYF.

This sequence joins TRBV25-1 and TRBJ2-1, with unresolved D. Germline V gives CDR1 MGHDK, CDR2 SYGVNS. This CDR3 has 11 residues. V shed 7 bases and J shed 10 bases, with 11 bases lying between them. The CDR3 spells CASKTALEQFF. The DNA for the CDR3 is TGTGCCAGCAAAACAGCGCTCGAGCAGTTCTTC.

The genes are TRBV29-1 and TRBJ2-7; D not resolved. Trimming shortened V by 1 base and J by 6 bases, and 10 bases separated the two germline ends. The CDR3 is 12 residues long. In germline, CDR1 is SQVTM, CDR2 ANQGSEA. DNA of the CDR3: TGCAGCGTTGAAGGCGGCATTGGCGAGCAGTACTTC. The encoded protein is CSVEGGIGEQYF.

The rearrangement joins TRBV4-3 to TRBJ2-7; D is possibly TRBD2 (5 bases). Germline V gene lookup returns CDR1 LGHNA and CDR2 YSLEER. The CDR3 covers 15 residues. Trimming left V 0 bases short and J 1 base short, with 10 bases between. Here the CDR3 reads CASSQEGAASYEQYF. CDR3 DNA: TGCGCCAGCAGCCAAGAAGGAGCGGCATCCTACGAGCAGTACTTC.

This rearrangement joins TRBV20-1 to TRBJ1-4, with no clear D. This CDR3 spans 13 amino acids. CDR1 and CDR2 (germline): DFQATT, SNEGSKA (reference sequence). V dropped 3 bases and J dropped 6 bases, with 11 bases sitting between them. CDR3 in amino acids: CSASTRRDEKLFF. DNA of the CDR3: TGCAGTGCTAGTACTCGCAGAGATGAAAAACTGTTTTTT.

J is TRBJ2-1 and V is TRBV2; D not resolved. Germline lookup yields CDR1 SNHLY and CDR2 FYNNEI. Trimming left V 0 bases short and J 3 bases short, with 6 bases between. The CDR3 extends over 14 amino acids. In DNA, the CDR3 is TGTGCCAGCAGTGAAGCCGGGTTCTACAATGAGCAGTTCTTC. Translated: CASSEAGFYNEQFF.

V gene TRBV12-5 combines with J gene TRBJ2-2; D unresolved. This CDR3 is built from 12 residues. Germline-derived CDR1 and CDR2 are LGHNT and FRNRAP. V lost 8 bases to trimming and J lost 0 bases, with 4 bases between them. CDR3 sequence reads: CASHANTGELFF. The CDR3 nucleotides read TGTGCTAGTCACGCGAACACCGGGGAGCTGTTTTTT.

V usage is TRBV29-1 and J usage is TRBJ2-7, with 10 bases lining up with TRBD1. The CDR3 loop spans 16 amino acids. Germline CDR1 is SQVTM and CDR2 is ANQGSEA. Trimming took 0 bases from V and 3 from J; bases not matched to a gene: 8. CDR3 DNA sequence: TGCAGCGTTGAAGAGGTTGTGAGGGACAGGGGCTACGAGCAGTACTTC. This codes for CSVEEVVRDRGYEQYF.

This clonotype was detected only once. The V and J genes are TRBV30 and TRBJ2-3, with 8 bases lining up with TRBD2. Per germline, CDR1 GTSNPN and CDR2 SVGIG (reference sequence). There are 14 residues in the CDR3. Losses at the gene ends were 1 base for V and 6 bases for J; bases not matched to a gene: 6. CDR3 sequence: CAWSAAGAWDTQYF. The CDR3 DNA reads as TGTGCCTGGAGTGCAGCGGGAGCATGGGATACGCAGTATTTT.

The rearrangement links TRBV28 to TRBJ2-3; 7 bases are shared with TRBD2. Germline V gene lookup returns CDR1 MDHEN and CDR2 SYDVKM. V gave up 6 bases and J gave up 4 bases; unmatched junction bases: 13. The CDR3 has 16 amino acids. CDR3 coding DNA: TGTGCCAGCAGCTCCACACTAGCGATTAGCGCAGATACGCAGTATTTT. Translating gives CASSSTLAISADTQYF.